The 12 T cell receptor beta chains below all came from one sample that was sequenced in a study of T cell clonality in common variable immunodeficiency. Sequencing was performed with immunoSEQ multiplex PCR; in TCRdb, only in-frame clones are kept and a portion is missing. The counts give more than 55,000 clones, none of them seen only once; about 0.9% is held by the top ten. Input material: peripheral blood mononuclear cells. The receptor source for this set is a person between 18 and 70 years old in good health.

This clone was seen ten or more times. The read gets to within 3 residues of the CDR3 end, and the germline J gene fills in the rest. The chain carries TRBV19 and TRBJ1-4; 8 positions agree with TRBD1. In germline, CDR1 is LNHDA, CDR2 SQIVND (reference sequence). The CDR3 loop spans 14 amino acids. Trimming cost V 5 bases and J 2 bases; bases outside gene matches: 1. The CDR3 loop is CASSYRGTNEKLFF. The part of the CDR3 DNA that was read is TGTGCCAGTAGTTACAGGGGGACTAATGAAAAA.

As for this clone: Read data end 3 residues before the CDR3 end; the end is taken from the germline J gene. V and J are TRBV7-9 and TRBJ1-2, with D hard to call. V lost 0 bases and J lost 7, with 3 bases in between. The CDR3 runs 11 residues. Germline CDR1 and CDR2: SEHNR and FQNEAQ (reference sequence). The CDR3 reads CASSLAAGYTF. CDR3 bases read: TGTGCCAGCAGCTTAGCGGCTGGC.

This clone was observed many times. The CDR3 end falls 3 residues outside the read, so it is completed with the germline J gene. The chain joins TRBV10-1 to TRBJ2-7; the match to TRBD1 covers 7 bases. The CDR3 spans 12 residues. The germline V gene has CDR1 WNHNN and CDR2 SYGVQD (reference sequence). V shed 6 bases, J shed 6 bases, and the junction held 5 bases outside the gene matches. Partial CDR3 DNA: TGCGCCAGCAGCCCGACAGGGATCGAG. This encodes CASSPTGIE. The full CDR3 protein reads CASSPTGIEQYF.

This clone came up many times. The CDR3 goes on 3 residues after the read ends, and that part is filled in from the germline J gene. V gene TRBV30 combines with J gene TRBJ1-2; D not resolved. The V end lost 2 bases, the J end lost 4 bases, and 5 bases lay between the germline ends. This CDR3 region has 11 residues. From germline, CDR1 is GTSNPN and CDR2 SVGIG (reference sequence). CDR3 residues: CAWSNIYGYTF. Partial CDR3 DNA: TGTGCCTGGAGTAACATCTATGGC.

In its sample, this clone was seen many times. From the germline J gene comes the end of the CDR3, since the read stops 3 residues before it. V usage is TRBV2 and J usage is TRBJ2-1, with no clear D. V lost 2 bases, J lost 9 bases, and 14 bases lay in between. This CDR3 is 14 amino acids long. Germline lookup yields CDR1 SNHLY and CDR2 FYNNEI. The part of the CDR3 DNA that was read is TGTGCCAGCAGTGAACACCCACCTTCGGGTGAG. Encoded protein: CASSEHPPSGE. The CDR3 reads in full as CASSEHPPSGEQFF.

This clone was picked up a small number of times. This may arise from a read error, as a much more abundant clone is one base away. The read terminates 3 residues before the CDR3 end, so the remaining end is supplied by the germline J gene. This sequence joins TRBV29-1 and TRBJ2-5; 14 bases are shared with TRBD2. CDR1 is SQVTM and CDR2 is ANQGSEA in the germline V gene. The CDR3 totals 14 residues. CDR3 DNA, as far as it was read: TGCAGCGCCGGGACTAGCGGGAGAATGGATACC. This encodes CSAGTSGRMDT. The whole CDR3 protein is CSAGTSGRMDTQYF.

This clone was detected many times. The CDR3 is cut off 3 residues early in the read; its end comes from the germline J gene. The chain is built from TRBV5-6 and TRBJ1-1; D is ambiguous. Trimming removed 3 bases from V and 1 base from J, with 7 bases in between. Germline CDR1 is SGHDT and CDR2 is YYEEEE. The CDR3 spans 13 residues. CDR3 sequence: CASSSPRNTEAFF. Partial CDR3 DNA: TGTGCCAGCAGCTCACCTAGGAACACTGAA.

This clone was seen ten or more times. The CDR3 end falls 3 residues outside the read, so it is completed with the germline J gene. V usage is TRBV6-1 and J usage is TRBJ1-2; no clear D gene. Germline assignment: CDR1 MNHNS and CDR2 SASEGT. Trimming cost V 0 bases and J 4 bases, with 9 bases left between them. CDR3 length: 14 residues. The sequenced CDR3 bases are TGTGCCAGCAGTGAAGCGGAGGGCCCCTATGGC. The encoded protein is CASSEAEGPYG. The entire CDR3 sequence reads CASSEAEGPYGYTF.

This clone was counted many times. The sequence runs out 3 residues before the end of the CDR3; the remainder is reconstructed from the germline J gene. The chain joins TRBV6-2 or TRBV6-3 to TRBJ1-4; D might be TRBD1 (5 bases). This CDR3 has 15 amino acids. Germline CDR1 MNHEY, CDR2 SVGEGT. Partial CDR3 DNA: TGTGCCAGCAGTTTGGGGGACTCCTATAATTCACCA. Translation: CASSLGDSYNSP. The entire CDR3 sequence reads CASSLGDSYNSPLFF.

This clone occurred many times. The sequenced fragment ends 3 residues before the CDR3 boundary, so the rest is inferred from the germline J gene. The chain uses TRBV19 and TRBJ1-1; TRBD1 might be the D (6 bases). CDR3 length equals 13 residues. Germline V gene lookup returns CDR1 LNHDA and CDR2 SQIVND (reference sequence). Trimming pared 6 bases from V and 4 bases from J, leaving 12 bases between. The CDR3 loop reads CASSHQGRTEAFF. CDR3 DNA (partial): TGTGCCAGTAGCCATCAGGGGCGCACTGAA.

This clone was observed many times. Coverage ceases 3 residues before the CDR3 finishes, and the germline J gene fills in the end. Different DNA sequences within this sample yield the same CDR3. The chain is built from TRBV2 and TRBJ1-2, with TRBD1 matching over 9 bases. The CDR3 is 13 amino acids. Germline lookup yields CDR1 SNHLY and CDR2 FYNNEI. CDR3 sequence: CASSRGQGGGYTF. CDR3 DNA, as far as it was read: TGTGCCAGCAGTAGGGGACAGGGCGGCGGC.

In its sample, this clone was seen many times. The observed sequence ends 3 residues before the CDR3 terminus, with the missing tail filled in from the germline J gene. The V and J genes are TRBV6-2 or TRBV6-3 and TRBJ1-2, with no clear D. Germline V lookup: CDR1 MNHEY, CDR2 SVGEGT. This CDR3 is built from 11 residues. V dropped 6 bases and J dropped 7 bases, with 9 bases sitting between them. This CDR3 reads CASSQSGGYTF. The sequenced part of the CDR3 DNA is TGTGCCAGCAGCCAGTCTGGTGGC.